The clone carrying this TCR beta chain was counted between two and nine times. Its antigen remains unknown. These data come from a study of T cell repertoires in cytomegalovirus infection. General study results and limits: Summed frequency of public TCR beta families distinguished CMV carriers with the relevant HLA.

TCRdb reprocessed the reads via MiXCR and lists one record per CDR3 protein. The profile shows over 100,000 distinct CDR3 sequences, over 9% of them singletons. CDR3 length: 15 residues. V lost 5 bases and J lost 7; bases outside the gene matches: 9. CDR1 and CDR2 (germline): MNHNY, SVGAGI (reference sequence). The source is a human donor in good health (CMV status not recorded). Some clones in this sample may be carry-over from other donors' samples. The V gene is TRBV6-6, the J gene TRBJ2-1; 9 bases are shared with TRBD2. Specimen: PBMCs, sequenced either directly or after in vitro stimulation (not recorded which). CDR3 sequence (DNA): TGTGCCAGCAGTACCGGGGGAGCGGGAGGTAATGAGCAGTTCTTC. It is translated as CASSTGGAGGNEQFF.